This T cell receptor beta chain stems from a study of cytomegalovirus exposure and HLA in healthy donors. The germline V gene has CDR1 KGHSH and CDR2 LQKENI. V lost 3 bases to trimming and J lost 3 bases, with 19 bases between them. The CDR3 sequence is 17 residues long. Sequencing used immunoSEQ multiplex PCR; TCRdb keeps in-frame clones, though not all of them. Among 150,000 or so clones listed, roughly 90% were seen once. Turning to this clone: Antigen specificity is unknown.

Donors were drawn from the roughly 110-subject validation cohort, separate from the approximately 680-subject first cohort. Study outcomes and limitations: Most sequenced TCRs were rare (though some public TCRs occurred in many donors). There were a few CMV-associated chains whose specificity for CMV antigens was confirmed in vitro. It was reportedly the case that the classifier diagnosed cytomegalovirus status with high specificity and sensitivity.

Sequencing used PBMCs. The chain couples TRBV18 to TRBJ2-3, with TRBD2 as a possible D gene (5 bases). The sequence derives from a man aged 18 to 30 in good health and CMV-seropositive. Written as DNA, the CDR3 is TGTGCCAGCTCACCGCAAATTCCGGGCCCGGGGACAGATACGCAGTATTTT. Protein: CASSPQIPGPGTDTQYF. Complete variable domain (other parts from reference TRBV18 and TRBJ2-3): NAGVMQNPRHLVRRRGQEARLRCSPMKGHSHVYWYRQLPEEGLKFMVYLQKENIIDESGMPKERFSAEFPKEGPSILRIQQVVRGDSAAYFCASSPQIPGPGTDTQYFGPGTRLTVL.